The 24 T cell receptor beta chains reported below all come from one sample, sequenced in a study of shared clonotypes between healthy human individuals. Clones were sequenced by immunoSEQ multiplex PCR, and TCRdb holds only the in-frame ones, with some missing. This table has 530,000 or so clones, approximately 79% appearing once. Sequenced: PBMCs. The receptors here all came from a woman between 40 and 55 years old in good health. Some clones in this sample may be carry-over from other donors' samples.

This chain links TRBV29-1 with TRBJ2-3, with 13 bases lining up with TRBD2. The CDR3 spans 17 residues. Germline CDR1 reads SQVTM; CDR2 reads ANQGSEA. The ends lost 3 bases at V and 1 base at J; junction bases unmatched: 7. This CDR3 is CSVEGTSGKGGTDTQYF. Here the CDR3 DNA reads TGCAGCGTTGAGGGGACTAGCGGGAAAGGAGGCACAGATACGCAGTATTTT.

The J gene is TRBJ1-2, the V gene TRBV4-1; D is perhaps TRBD1 (6 bases). V was clipped by 0 bases and J by 7 bases, with 9 bases between them. Germline V gives CDR1 MGHRA, CDR2 YSYEKL. The CDR3 is 13 residues long. The DNA for the CDR3 is TGCGCCAGCAGCCAAGACAGCAGGGGTGGCTACACCTTC. Translation gives CASSQDSRGGYTF.

The CDR3 spells CATSRDAVWGELFF. CDR3 DNA: TGTGCCACCAGCAGAGATGCAGTTTGGGGGGAGCTGTTTTTT. The J gene is TRBJ2-2, the V gene TRBV15; D uncertain. Trimming removed 0 bases from V and 8 bases from J, with 10 bases in between. Germline lookup yields CDR1 LNHNV and CDR2 YYDKDF (reference sequence). This CDR3 contains 14 residues.

The chain is built from TRBV14 and TRBJ2-7; D perhaps matches TRBD2 (5 bases). CDR3 length: 14 amino acids. V dropped 1 base and J dropped 4 bases, with 11 bases sitting between them. Germline V CDR1 and CDR2: SGHDN, FVKESK. The CDR3 is CASSQGGLFYEQYF. The CDR3 DNA follows: TGTGCCAGCAGCCAAGGTGGACTGTTTTACGAGCAGTACTTC. The variable domain in full, completed from reference TRBV14 and TRBJ2-7, reads EAGVTQFPSHSVIEKGQTVTLRCDPISGHDNLYWYRRVMGKEIKFLLHFVKESKQDESGMPNNRFLAERTGGTYSTLKVQPAELEDSGVYFCASSQGGLFYEQYFGPGTRLTVT.

V usage is TRBV30 and J usage is TRBJ2-2, with 8 bases that match TRBD2. With V trimmed by 3 bases and J by 4 bases, 7 bases remained unmatched. The germline CDR1 and CDR2 sequences are GTSNPN and SVGIG (reference sequence). The CDR3 runs to 15 residues. This CDR3 is CAWSVGGAGTGELFF. The DNA of the CDR3 is TGTGCCTGGAGCGTCGGGGGGGCGGGCACCGGGGAGCTGTTTTTT.

The V gene is TRBV18, the J gene TRBJ2-7; 7 bases line up with TRBD1. Germline lookup yields CDR1 KGHSH and CDR2 LQKENI. Trimming removed 6 bases from V and 3 bases from J; junction bases left unmatched: 8. The CDR3 is made up of 14 amino acids. The CDR3, as DNA: TGTGCCAGCTCCCGCACAGGGGTAGTCTACGAGCAGTACTTC. This sequence encodes CASSRTGVVYEQYF.

The chain joins TRBV29-1 to TRBJ2-2; 8 bases fit TRBD2. CDR3 length: 15 amino acids. Per germline, CDR1 SQVTM and CDR2 ANQGSEA. The junction had 5 bases not matched to a gene; V was cut back by 4 bases and J by 1 base. CDR3 sequence reads: CSVGPAGGNTGELFF. In DNA, the CDR3 is TGCAGCGTTGGCCCCGCGGGAGGGAACACCGGGGAGCTGTTTTTT.

CDR3: CASSLSPVQETQYF. The DNA for the CDR3 is TGTGCCAGCAGCTTATCGCCCGTTCAAGAGACCCAGTACTTC. The rearrangement joins TRBV7-2 to TRBJ2-5; D is unclear. V lost 2 bases, J lost 2 bases, and 9 bases lay in between. Germline V CDR1 and CDR2: SGHTA, FQGNSA. This CDR3 has 14 amino acids. Combining the CDR3 with reference TRBV7-2 and TRBJ2-5 gives the whole variable domain GAGVSQSPSNKVTEKGKDVELRCDPISGHTALYWYRQSLGQGLEFLIYFQGNSAPDKSGLPSDRFSAERTGGSVSTLTIQRTQQEDSAVYLCASSLSPVQETQYFGPGTRLLVL.

A note on this clone: Other nucleotide sequences in the sample specify the same CDR3. The chain links TRBV27 to TRBJ1-4; TRBD1 matches at 7 bases. The CDR3 extends over 13 amino acids. V shed 5 bases and J 8 bases; nucleotides not matched to a gene: 5. Germline V gene data show CDR1 as MNHEY and CDR2 as SMNVEV (reference sequence). In nucleotides, the CDR3 is TGTGCCAGCAGTCTTGAGACAGGGGAAAAACTGTTTTTT. Its protein product is CASSLETGEKLFF. The complete variable domain, with remaining parts taken from reference TRBV27 and TRBJ1-4, reads EAQVTQNPRYLITVTGKKLTVTCSQNMNHEYMSWYRQDPGLGLRQIYYSMNVEVTDKGDVPEGYKVSRKEKRNFPLILESPSPNQTSLYFCASSLETGEKLFFGSGTQLSVL.

The V gene is TRBV6-6, the J gene TRBJ2-1, with D uncertain. There are 12 residues in the CDR3. Germline CDR1 MNHNY, CDR2 SVGAGI (reference sequence). Trimming stripped 1 base from V and 8 bases from J, with 6 bases between. Here the CDR3 DNA reads TGTGCCAGCAGTTACTTGCAAGATGAGCAGTTCTTC. Translated, it gives CASSYLQDEQFF.

The CDR3, as DNA: TGTGCCAGCAGACCCGACGGGACAGGCCTGGGGGAGCAGTACTTC. This translates into CASRPDGTGLGEQYF. V usage is TRBV6-5 and J usage is TRBJ2-7; 8 bases map to TRBD1. The CDR3 loop spans 15 amino acids. The germline gives CDR1 MNHEY, CDR2 SVGAGI. V was pared by 6 bases and J by 7 bases, with 14 bases of the junction left unmatched.

In regard to this clone: The same CDR3 is also encoded by other DNA sequences in this sample. This chain uses TRBV30 with TRBJ2-2; D gene ambiguous. From germline, CDR1 is GTSNPN and CDR2 SVGIG (reference sequence). This CDR3 region has 14 residues. Trimming removed 0 bases at V and 5 bases at J, with 10 bases between. The CDR3: CAWSVSVQTGELFF. The DNA of the CDR3 is TGTGCCTGGAGTGTAAGTGTGCAGACCGGGGAGCTGTTTTTT.

The chain uses TRBV11-2 and TRBJ2-1, with no clear D. CDR3 length: 15 amino acids. The germline gives CDR1 SGHAT, CDR2 FQNNGV. The V and J ends lost 2 bases and 4 bases respectively, with 12 bases between them. The CDR3 DNA follows: TGTGCCAGCAGCTTAATGGGTCAGGATTACAATGAGCAGTTCTTC. Amino acids: CASSLMGQDYNEQFF.

The rearrangement uses TRBV11-2 and TRBJ2-5, with D uncertain. CDR3 length: 15 residues. V was trimmed by 5 bases and J by 0 bases, leaving 13 bases between them. Germline V gives CDR1 SGHAT, CDR2 FQNNGV. As DNA, the CDR3 is TGTGCCAGCAGCATCCGGACGGCAAACCAAGAGACCCAGTACTTC. Translation: CASSIRTANQETQYF.

The chain employs TRBV19 and TRBJ2-1; TRBD2 matches 9 bases. With 9 bases clipped from V and 7 bases from J, the junction kept 13 bases outside the gene matches. Per germline, CDR1 LNHDA and CDR2 SQIVND (reference sequence). The CDR3 runs 15 residues. The CDR3 sequence is CASDPKSGRMNEQFF. CDR3 sequence (DNA): TGTGCCAGCGACCCTAAGAGCGGGAGGATGAATGAGCAGTTCTTC.

This chain joins TRBV10-3 and TRBJ2-1; D is uncertain. Trimming removed 6 bases at V and 6 bases at J, with 9 bases between. The length of the CDR3 is 12 residues. Per the germline V gene, CDR1 is ENHRY and CDR2 is SYGVKD. The CDR3 DNA is TGTGCCATCAGCCAAGTTGTCAATGAGCAGTTCTTC. Amino acids: CAISQVVNEQFF.

As DNA, the CDR3 is TGTGCCAGCAGTTCCTTGGACTCCTACGAGCAGTACTTC. Its protein product is CASSSLDSYEQYF. The J gene is TRBJ2-7, the V gene TRBV6-5; D remains unclear. CDR1 MNHEY and CDR2 SVGAGI come from the germline V gene. V dropped 4 bases and J dropped 0 bases, with 7 bases sitting between them. This CDR3 contains 13 residues.

The V call is TRBV30, the J call TRBJ1-2; D is uncertain. The CDR3 runs to 12 residues. The V end lost 5 bases, the J end lost 5 bases, and 12 bases lay between the germline ends. Germline loops: CDR1 GTSNPN, CDR2 SVGIG (reference sequence). This chain's CDR3 is CAWETGIYGYTF. The CDR3 DNA reads TGTGCCTGGGAGACGGGGATATATGGCTACACCTTC.

The CDR3 region is CASSMARDVPDTQYF. CDR3 nucleotide sequence: TGTGCCAGTAGTATGGCGCGGGACGTGCCAGATACGCAGTATTTT. The rearrangement links TRBV19 to TRBJ2-3, with a weak D call TRBD2 (6 bases). This CDR3 has 15 amino acids. Trimming removed 3 bases from V and 4 bases from J, with 14 bases in between. Germline V CDR1 and CDR2: LNHDA, SQIVND (reference sequence).

This chain connects TRBV7-2 to TRBJ1-5; D remains ambiguous. This CDR3 is built from 15 residues. Trimming removed 2 bases at V and 3 bases at J, with 11 bases between. Germline CDR1 and CDR2: SGHTA and FQGNSA. The CDR3 DNA reads as TGTGCCAGCAGCTTATCCAGAGGGTACAATCAGCCCCAGCATTTT. It codes for CASSLSRGYNQPQHF.

The V call is TRBV10-1, the J call TRBJ1-5; no definite D call. Germline CDR1 and CDR2: WNHNN and SYGVQD (reference sequence). This CDR3 is built from 19 residues. The ends were cut back, 7 bases at V and 8 bases at J, with 33 bases in the middle. CDR3 DNA sequence: TGCGCCAGCACCACGGTAACAGCGCGAATACCAAGGCTTTATGAGCCCCAGCATTTT. This sequence encodes CASTTVTARIPRLYEPQHF.

The DNA of the CDR3 is TGTGCCACCAGCCCCGACAGGGGTCAGCCCCAGCATTTT. It is translated as CATSPDRGQPQHF. The chain couples TRBV15 to TRBJ1-5; TRBD1 matches 8 bases. The CDR3 is 13 amino acids. V lost 5 bases to trimming and J lost 6 bases; unmatched junction nucleotides: 3. From germline, CDR1 is LNHNV and CDR2 YYDKDF (reference sequence).

The rearrangement uses TRBV2 and TRBJ2-2, with D unclear. The CDR3 loop spans 13 amino acids. The V end lost 2 bases, the J end lost 5 bases, and 6 bases lay between the germline ends. The germline V gene encodes CDR1 SNHLY and CDR2 FYNNEI. For the CDR3, the DNA is TGTGCCAGCAGTGAAACGAGAACCGGGGAGCTGTTTTTT. Protein: CASSETRTGELFF. Combining the CDR3 with reference TRBV2 and TRBJ2-2 gives the whole variable domain EPEVTQTPSHQVTQMGQEVILRCVPISNHLYFYWYRQILGQKVEFLVSFYNNEISEKSEIFDDQFSVERPDGSNFTLKIRSTKLEDSAMYFCASSETRTGELFFGEGSRLTVL.

This clone was counted once. V gene TRBV14 combines with J gene TRBJ2-7; 13 bases map to TRBD2. The V and J ends lost 5 bases and 0 bases, in that order; junction bases with no gene match: 7. CDR1 and CDR2 from the germline V gene are SGHDN and FVKESK. This CDR3 spans 17 amino acids. Written as DNA, the CDR3 is TGTGCCAGCAGCGGGACTAGCGGGACTAGGAGCTCCTACGAGCAGTACTTC. Amino acid sequence: CASSGTSGTRSSYEQYF.